The clone carrying this TCR beta chain turned up a few times. Antigen specificity is unknown. These data belong to a study of vaccination and CD4 T cells after COVID-19. Study-wide results and caveats: Relatively few convalescent patients and no early post-infection timepoints were analyzed.

At the Johns Hopkins FTIC core, DNA taken from cultured CD4+ T cells was sequenced by way of the Oncomine TCR Beta short-read assay. Investigators isolated genomic DNA from cultured CD4+ T cells. MiXCR, run by TCRdb on the PCR reads, gives a single entry per CDR3 protein. In the table there are about 14,000 distinct CDR3 sequences, 40% of which are singletons. Noted treatment: approximately 9-day PBMC culture with coronavirus spike peptide pools or control peptides (ViraFEST assay). Under the ViraFEST approach, antigen-specific T cells were expanded with peptide pools and TCRs subsequently sequenced. The CDR3 is 11 amino acids. V was cut by 2 bases and J by 12 bases, with 8 bases left in between. Germline CDR1 and CDR2: MNHEY and SVGAGI.

The chain links TRBV6-5 to TRBJ2-4; D possibly corresponds to TRBD1 (6 bases). This TCR derives from a human donor who had recovered from COVID-19. Source material: CD4+ T cells from blood, cultured in vitro. This CDR3 is CASSYRGSQYF. The DNA of the CDR3 is TGTGCCAGCAGTTACAGGGGGTCTCAGTACTTC.